The clone carrying this T cell receptor beta chain is medium-sized in the sample. As yet, its antigen is unknown. Adaptor-ligated barcode primers were used to amplify TRBV12-4/TRBJ1-2 clonotypes. TCRdb analysed the multiplex PCR reads with MiXCR anew, one entry per CDR3 protein. The sample shows about 790 distinct CDR3 sequences, 9.5% to 15% of them seen only once. CDR3 length: 14 amino acids. V lost 6 bases to trimming and J lost 5 bases, with 16 bases between them. Whole-study results and caveats: Under 2.3% of tumor Treg sequences matched blood Tregs or memory cells. Tumor-infiltrating Treg TCR alpha and beta sequences overlapped most with tumor naive CD4+ T cells, then blood naive.

The genes are TRBV12-3 or TRBV12-4 and TRBJ1-2; unclear D gene. Material: naive CD4+ T cells sorted from blood. Documented subset: naive CD4+ T cells, CD4+CD45RA+CD25-. The source is a female donor with breast cancer. Here the CDR3 reads CASSPSGVPYGYTF. CDR3 sequence (DNA): TGTGCCAGCAGCCCCTCGGGTGTGCCTTATGGCTACACCTTC.